The 29 T cell receptor beta chains below all came from one sample that was sequenced in a study of blood T cells in healthy people across ages. It was with a sample-barcoded 5' primer and a J-beta primer mix that a second PCR of roughly 7 to 12 cycles was run. TCRdb independently ran MiXCR on the 5' RACE reads; one entry per CDR3 protein. Among about 1.1 million distinct CDR3 sequences listed, around two fifths were seen once. Input material: blood. These TCRs come from a man in his late teens or twenties in good health.

This sequence joins TRBV30 and TRBJ1-2, with a possible D match to TRBD1 (6 bases). Germline CDR1 GTSNPN, CDR2 SVGIG (reference sequence). The CDR3 runs to 13 residues. V lost 3 bases to trimming and J lost 8 bases, with 16 bases between them. CDR3 DNA: TGTGCCTGGAGCCCATCTCCAGGGGACGGCTACACCTTC. Its translation is CAWSPSPGDGYTF.

V and J are TRBV25-1 and TRBJ2-3; possible D gene TRBD1, 6 bases. V lost 0 bases, J lost 5 bases, and 18 bases lay in between. CDR1 and CDR2 from the germline V gene are MGHDK and SYGVNS. The CDR3 is 17 residues long. The CDR3 region is CASSEYNAGVRIDTQYF. The CDR3 DNA reads TGTGCCAGCAGTGAATATAACGCAGGGGTACGAATAGATACGCAGTATTTT. Supplemented by reference TRBV25-1 and TRBJ2-3, the full variable domain reads EADIYQTPRYLVIGTGKKITLECSQTMGHDKMYWYQQDPGMELHLIHYSYGVNSTEKGDLSSESTVSRIRTEHFPLTLESARPSHTSQYLCASSEYNAGVRIDTQYFGPGTRLTVL.

As regards this clonotype: One junction end does not reproduce the germline sequence, and a read error may be involved. This sequence joins TRBV28 and TRBJ2-3; D is unclear. Germline V gene data show CDR1 as MDHEN and CDR2 as SYDVKM. The CDR3 consists of 15 residues. CDR3: CASSLARRSTDMQYF. For the CDR3, the DNA is TGTGCCAGCAGTTTGGCTCGGAGAAGCACAGATATGCAGTATTTT.

The J gene is TRBJ2-7, the V gene TRBV27, with TRBD1 as a possible D gene (6 bases). The CDR3 totals 14 residues. V was shortened by 1 base and J by 3 bases, with 10 bases between the two germline ends. Germline V CDR1 and CDR2: MNHEY, SMNVEV (reference sequence). The CDR3 protein is CASSLYQGNYEQYF. The CDR3 coding sequence is TGTGCCAGCAGTTTATATCAGGGGAACTACGAGCAGTACTTC.

The gene calls are TRBV20-1 and TRBJ2-3, with TRBD2 matching 15 bases. The V segment lost 6 bases and the J segment 3 bases; nucleotides outside the gene matches: 4. Germline V gene data show CDR1 as DFQATT and CDR2 as SNEGSKA (reference sequence). The CDR3 has 15 amino acids. This CDR3 reads CSAIGLAGGTDTQYF. CDR3 DNA: TGCAGTGCCATCGGACTAGCGGGGGGGACAGATACGCAGTATTTT.

The chain couples TRBV18 to TRBJ1-2, with a tentative D call TRBD1 (5 bases). The V and J ends lost 2 bases and 2 bases respectively, with 9 bases between them. Germline CDR1 and CDR2: KGHSH and LQKENI. The CDR3 totals 14 residues. The CDR3 reads CASSPGAGNYGYTF. The CDR3 DNA sequence: TGTGCCAGCTCACCAGGGGCGGGGAACTATGGCTACACCTTC.

The V call is TRBV28, the J call TRBJ2-1; D could derive from TRBD1 or TRBD2 (5 bases each). This CDR3 spans 16 amino acids. Germline V gives CDR1 MDHEN, CDR2 SYDVKM. Between the trimmed V and J ends, which lost 3 bases and 0 bases, there was a span of 12 bases. CDR3 sequence: CASSLVGEFSYNEQFF. The CDR3 DNA follows: TGTGCCAGCAGTTTGGTGGGGGAGTTCTCCTACAATGAGCAGTTCTTC.

Many counts were recorded for this clonotype. The V gene is TRBV7-9, the J gene TRBJ1-1, with D perhaps TRBD1 (6 bases). The CDR3 consists of 15 residues. V lost 5 bases and J 0 bases, leaving 13 bases between the germline ends. CDR1 and CDR2 (germline): SEHNR, FQNEAQ (reference sequence). CDR3 coding DNA: TGTGCCAGCAGCCCCCCGACAGGATTGAACACTGAAGCTTTCTTT. Its protein is CASSPPTGLNTEAFF. Variable domain in full (rest from reference TRBV7-9 and TRBJ1-1): DTGVSQNPRHKITKRGQNVTFRCDPISEHNRLYWYRQTLGQGPEFLTYFQNEAQLEKSRLLSDRFSAERPKGSFSTLEIQRTEQGDSAMYLCASSPPTGLNTEAFFGQGTRLTVV.

The rearrangement links TRBV19 to TRBJ1-5; D unclear. The CDR3 spans 17 residues. The germline V gene has CDR1 LNHDA and CDR2 SQIVND (reference sequence). With 4 bases removed from V and 0 bases from J, the gap between germline ends came to 16 bases. The CDR3 loop reads CASSTPGRFYSNQPQHF. The DNA of the CDR3 is TGTGCCAGTAGTACCCCCGGGCGGTTCTATAGCAATCAGCCCCAGCATTTT.

The V call is TRBV2, the J call TRBJ1-6, with D uncertain. CDR1 and CDR2 from the germline V gene are SNHLY and FYNNEI. The CDR3 runs 12 residues. Trimming took 7 bases from V and 9 from J, leaving 10 bases between them. The CDR3 region is CASKGSSSPLHF. In DNA, the CDR3 is TGTGCCAGCAAGGGCTCTAGTTCACCCCTCCACTTT.

The chain recombines TRBV9 with TRBJ2-3; 7 positions match TRBD2. CDR1 SGDLS and CDR2 YYNGEE come from the germline V gene. The V gene end was trimmed by 6 bases and the J gene end by 2 bases; junction bases not matched to a gene: 9. The CDR3 sequence is 15 residues long. The CDR3 here is CASTVRDYYTDTQYF. CDR3 bases: TGTGCCAGCACCGTCCGGGACTACTACACAGATACGCAGTATTTT.

This chain connects TRBV18 to TRBJ2-7, with TRBD1 as a possible D gene (6 bases). The CDR3 length is 15 residues. CDR1 is KGHSH, CDR2 LQKENI, per germline. V gave up 3 bases and J gave up 2 bases, with 14 bases separating them. The DNA of the CDR3 is TGTGCCAGCTCACCCCCGACAGGAGCAACCTACGAGCAGTACTTC. It codes for CASSPPTGATYEQYF.

A few counts support this clonotype. The genes are TRBV5-6 and TRBJ2-1; 9 bases align to TRBD2. V gave up 6 bases and J gave up 10 bases; unmatched junction bases: 14. The CDR3 is 15 residues long. CDR1 SGHDT and CDR2 YYEEEE come from the germline V gene. Here the CDR3 DNA reads TGTGCCAGCACCCTGGGGCGGGGGGGCCACAGGGAGCAGTTCTTC. Protein: CASTLGRGGHREQFF.

The genes are TRBV2 and TRBJ2-3; 12 nucleotides agree with TRBD2. The CDR3 has 16 amino acids. Looked up from germline, CDR1 is SNHLY and CDR2 is FYNNEI. The junction had 10 bases not matched to a gene; V was cut back by 4 bases and J by 8 bases. This CDR3 is CASSVASGGAGGTQYF. The DNA of the CDR3 is TGTGCCAGCAGTGTCGCTAGCGGGGGGGCCGGAGGTACGCAGTATTTT.

The V call is TRBV18, the J call TRBJ2-6, with D unclear. Trimming took 5 bases from V and 0 from J, leaving 8 bases between them. In germline, CDR1 is KGHSH, CDR2 LQKENI. The CDR3 runs 15 residues. The CDR3 DNA sequence: TGTGCCAGCTCAACGGGCACCTCTGGGGCCAACGTCCTGACTTTC. Its translation is CASSTGTSGANVLTF.

This clonotype has ten or more counts. CDR3 loop: CASSRVGTEAFF. The CDR3 nucleotides are TGTGCCAGCAGCCGCGTAGGAACTGAAGCTTTCTTT. This chain connects TRBV6-5 to TRBJ1-1, with unresolved D. CDR1 is MNHEY, CDR2 SVGAGI, per germline. The CDR3 contains 12 residues. V lost 6 bases and J lost 5, with 10 bases in between.

This clonotype has only one observation. The gene calls are TRBV18 and TRBJ1-1; weak D call: TRBD1 (5 bases). The germline gives CDR1 KGHSH, CDR2 LQKENI. The CDR3 consists of 16 residues. Trimming left V 3 bases short and J 0 bases short, with 14 bases between. The DNA for the CDR3 is TGTGCCAGCTCACCGGGACCTGGGCGGATGAACACTGAAGCTTTCTTT. Translating it yields CASSPGPGRMNTEAFF.

V is TRBV6-2 or TRBV6-3 and J is TRBJ1-1, with a weak D call TRBD1 (6 bases). The CDR3 covers 14 residues. Trimming shortened V by 6 bases and J by 6 bases, and 17 bases separated the two germline ends. In germline, CDR1 is MNHEY, CDR2 SVGEGT. The chain's CDR3 is CASRTTGSWAEAFF. CDR3 DNA sequence: TGTGCCAGCAGGACGACAGGCTCGTGGGCTGAAGCTTTCTTT.

Concerning this clonotype: One end of the junction does not line up with germline, which may come from a read error. V and J are TRBV2 and TRBJ1-2, with 9 bases identical to TRBD1. The germline V gene has CDR1 SNHLY and CDR2 FYNNEI. CDR3 length: 14 residues. The CDR3 region has the DNA TGTGCCTGCAGGTTGACAGGGGGTAACTATGGCTACACCTTC. This gives the protein CACRLTGGNYGYTF.

About this clonotype itself: The missing conserved phenylalanine or tryptophan at the end of this CDR3 makes a read error likely. The chain combines TRBV7-9 with TRBJ1-6, with 8 nucleotides matching TRBD1. The CDR3 spans 16 residues. J was trimmed by 1 base and V by 2 bases; bases with no gene match: 1. Germline assignment: CDR1 SEHNR and CDR2 FQNEAQ (reference sequence). In DNA, the CDR3 is TGTGCCAGCAGCTTACAGGGGGCATCCTATAATTCACCCCTCCACGTT. It yields the protein CASSLQGASYNSPLHV.

The rearrangement joins TRBV5-1 to TRBJ2-3; 7 bases align to TRBD1. CDR1 and CDR2 from the germline V gene are SGHRS and YFSETQ. The V segment lost 0 bases and the J segment 2 bases; nucleotides outside the gene matches: 3. This CDR3 region has 15 residues. CDR3 nucleotide sequence: TGCGCCAGCAGCTTGGCCGGGACAGCCACAGATACGCAGTATTTT. Translating gives CASSLAGTATDTQYF.

The gene calls are TRBV28 and TRBJ1-2, with D unclear. The V end lost 5 bases, the J end lost 4 bases, and 14 bases lay between the germline ends. This CDR3 is built from 14 residues. The germline gives CDR1 MDHEN, CDR2 SYDVKM. In nucleotides, the CDR3 is TGTGCCAGCAGTATCCAGACGGTCCCCTATGGCTACACCTTC. This sequence encodes CASSIQTVPYGYTF.

This sequence joins TRBV4-2 and TRBJ1-5; 7 bases are shared with TRBD1. The CDR3 runs 15 residues. Trimming at V came to 5 bases and at J to 0 bases, leaving 4 bases not matched to a gene. Per germline, CDR1 LGHNA and CDR2 YNFKEQ. The CDR3 nucleotides read TGTGCCAGCAGCGACAGGGTTGATAGCAATCAGCCCCAGCATTTT. Its protein product is CASSDRVDSNQPQHF.

A single count supports this clonotype. One junction end disagrees with the germline gene, perhaps due to a read error. The CDR3 spells CTSRNLGGYEQFF. CDR3 DNA: TGTACCAGCAGGAACCTGGGGGGGTATGAGCAGTTCTTC. The chain uses TRBV6-5 and TRBJ2-1, with TRBD2 matching over 7 bases. The CDR3 consists of 13 residues. Germline V gene data show CDR1 as MNHEY and CDR2 as SVGAGI.

This clonotype was seen more than once but under ten times. The chain recombines TRBV20-1 with TRBJ1-2; D unresolved. Between the trimmed V and J ends, which lost 1 base and 3 bases, there was a span of 9 bases. The CDR3 spans 13 residues. CDR1 DFQATT and CDR2 SNEGSKA come from the germline V gene (reference sequence). In DNA form, the CDR3 reads TGCAGTGCTAGAGGGGCAGATGACTATGGCTACACCTTC. Encoded protein: CSARGADDYGYTF.

The chain couples TRBV10-3 to TRBJ2-4; 9 bases map to TRBD1. Germline V lookup: CDR1 ENHRY, CDR2 SYGVKD. The CDR3 extends over 14 amino acids. V dropped 6 bases and J dropped 5; count of bases not matched to a gene: 5. As DNA, the CDR3 is TGTGCCATCAGGGGGACAGGGTTGGAAAACATTCAGTACTTC. This translates into CAIRGTGLENIQYF.

The chain is built from TRBV3-1 and TRBJ2-7, with no clear D. With 4 bases removed from V and 4 bases from J, the gap between germline ends came to 17 bases. Germline-derived CDR1 and CDR2 are LGHDT and YNNKEL (reference sequence). This CDR3 comprises 15 residues. CDR3 residues: CASSPGPWPEYEQYF. CDR3 nucleotide sequence: TGTGCCAGCAGCCCTGGACCCTGGCCGGAATACGAGCAGTACTTC.

The chain recombines TRBV12-3 or TRBV12-4 with TRBJ1-1; D is uncertain. Trimming stripped 5 bases from V and 1 base from J, with 11 bases between. The CDR3 runs 14 residues. CDR3 nucleotides: TGTGCCAGCAGTGCCTACTCCCGGAACACTGAAGCTTTCTTT. This translates into CASSAYSRNTEAFF.

This clonotype was observed a handful of times. The CDR3: CASSYIRGGGTEAFF. CDR3 nucleotide sequence: TGTGCCAGCAGTTACATTCGGGGTGGGGGGACTGAAGCTTTCTTT. The chain couples TRBV6-6 to TRBJ1-1; TRBD1 might be the D (5 bases). CDR3 length: 15 amino acids. V gave up 2 bases and J gave up 5 bases, with 15 bases separating them. The germline V gene has CDR1 MNHNY and CDR2 SVGAGI (reference sequence).